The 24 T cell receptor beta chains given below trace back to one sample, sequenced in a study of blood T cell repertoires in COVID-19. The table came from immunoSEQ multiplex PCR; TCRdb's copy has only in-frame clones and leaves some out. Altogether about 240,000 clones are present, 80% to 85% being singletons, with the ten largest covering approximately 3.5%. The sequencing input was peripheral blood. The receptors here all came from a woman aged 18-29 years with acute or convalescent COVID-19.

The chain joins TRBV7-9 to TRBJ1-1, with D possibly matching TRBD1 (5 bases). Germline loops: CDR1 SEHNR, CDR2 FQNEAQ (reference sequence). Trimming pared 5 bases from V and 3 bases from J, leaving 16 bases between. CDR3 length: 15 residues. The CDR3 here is CASSRQTARDTEAFF. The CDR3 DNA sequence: TGTGCCAGCAGCCGACAGACAGCTCGCGACACTGAAGCTTTCTTT.

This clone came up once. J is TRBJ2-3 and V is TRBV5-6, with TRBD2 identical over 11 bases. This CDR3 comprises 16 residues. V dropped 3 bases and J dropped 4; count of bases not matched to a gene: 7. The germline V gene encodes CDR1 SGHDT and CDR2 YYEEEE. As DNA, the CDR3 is TGTGCCAGCAGCTCACCGACTAGCGGGATTCCAGATACGCAGTATTTT. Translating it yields CASSSPTSGIPDTQYF.

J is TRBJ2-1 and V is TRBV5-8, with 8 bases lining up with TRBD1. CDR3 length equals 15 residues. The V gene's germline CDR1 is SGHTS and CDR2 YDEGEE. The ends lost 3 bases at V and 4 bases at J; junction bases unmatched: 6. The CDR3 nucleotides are TGTGCCAGCAGCTACGACAGGGGCGAATACAATGAGCAGTTCTTC. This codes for CASSYDRGEYNEQFF.

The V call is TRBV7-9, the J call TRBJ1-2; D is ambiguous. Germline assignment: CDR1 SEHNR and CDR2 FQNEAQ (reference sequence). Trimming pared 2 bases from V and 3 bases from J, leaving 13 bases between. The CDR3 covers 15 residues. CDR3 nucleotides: TGTGCCAGCAGCTTAACGGGGAATATTGACTATGGCTACACCTTC. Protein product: CASSLTGNIDYGYTF. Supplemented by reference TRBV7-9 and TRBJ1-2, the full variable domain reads DTGVSQNPRHKITKRGQNVTFRCDPISEHNRLYWYRQTLGQGPEFLTYFQNEAQLEKSRLLSDRFSAERPKGSFSTLEIQRTEQGDSAMYLCASSLTGNIDYGYTFGSGTRLTVV.

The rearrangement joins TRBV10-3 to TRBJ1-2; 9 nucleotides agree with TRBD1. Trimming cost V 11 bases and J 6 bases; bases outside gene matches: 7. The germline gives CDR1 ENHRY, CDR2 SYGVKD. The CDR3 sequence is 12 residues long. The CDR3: CAATGGGNGYTF. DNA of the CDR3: TGTGCCGCAACAGGGGGCGGTAATGGCTACACCTTC.

The CDR3 sequence is CASSWTGGLETQYF. The DNA of the CDR3 is TGTGCCAGCAGTTGGACAGGGGGCCTGGAGACCCAGTACTTC. The rearrangement joins TRBV28 to TRBJ2-5, with TRBD1 matching over 11 bases. This CDR3 is 14 amino acids long. Per the germline V gene, CDR1 is MDHEN and CDR2 is SYDVKM. Losses at the gene ends were 4 bases for V and 5 bases for J; bases not matched to a gene: 3.

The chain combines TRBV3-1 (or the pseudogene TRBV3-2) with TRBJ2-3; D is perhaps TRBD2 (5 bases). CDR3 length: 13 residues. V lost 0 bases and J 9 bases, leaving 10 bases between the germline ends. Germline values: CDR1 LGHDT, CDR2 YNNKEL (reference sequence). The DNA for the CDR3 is TGTGCCAGCAGCCAAGATCTGACGGGGACGCAGTATTTT. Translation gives CASSQDLTGTQYF.

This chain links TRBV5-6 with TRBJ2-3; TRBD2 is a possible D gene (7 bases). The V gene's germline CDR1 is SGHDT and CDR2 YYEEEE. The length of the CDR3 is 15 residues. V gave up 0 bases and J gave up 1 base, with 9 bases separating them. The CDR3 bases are TGTGCCAGCAGCTTGGCGGGGGGCGGCACAGATACGCAGTATTTT. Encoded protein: CASSLAGGGTDTQYF. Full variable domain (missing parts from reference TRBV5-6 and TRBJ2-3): DAGVTQSPTHLIKTRGQQVTLRCSPKSGHDTVSWYQQALGQGPQFIFQYYEEEERQRGNFPDRFSGHQFPNYSSELNVNALLLGDSALYLCASSLAGGGTDTQYFGPGTRLTVL.

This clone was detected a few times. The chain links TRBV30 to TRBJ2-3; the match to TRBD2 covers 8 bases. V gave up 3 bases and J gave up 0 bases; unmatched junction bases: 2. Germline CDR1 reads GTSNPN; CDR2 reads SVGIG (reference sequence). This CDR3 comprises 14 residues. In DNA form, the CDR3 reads TGTGCCTGGAGGGGCGGGGGGAGCACAGATACGCAGTATTTT. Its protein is CAWRGGGSTDTQYF.

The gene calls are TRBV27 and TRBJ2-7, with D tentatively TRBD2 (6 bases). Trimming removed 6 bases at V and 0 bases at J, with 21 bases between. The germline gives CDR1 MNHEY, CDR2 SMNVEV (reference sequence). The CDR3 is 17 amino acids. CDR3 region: CASSLNGRGSSSYEQYF. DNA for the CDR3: TGTGCCAGCAGCCTAAACGGGCGGGGCTCGAGCTCCTACGAGCAGTACTTC.

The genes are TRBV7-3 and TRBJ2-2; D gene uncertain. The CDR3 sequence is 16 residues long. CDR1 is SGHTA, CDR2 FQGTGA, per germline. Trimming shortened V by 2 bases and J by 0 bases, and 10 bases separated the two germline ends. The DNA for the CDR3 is TGTGCCAGCAGCTTAGCTAGAGGATCGAACACCGGGGAGCTGTTTTTT. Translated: CASSLARGSNTGELFF.

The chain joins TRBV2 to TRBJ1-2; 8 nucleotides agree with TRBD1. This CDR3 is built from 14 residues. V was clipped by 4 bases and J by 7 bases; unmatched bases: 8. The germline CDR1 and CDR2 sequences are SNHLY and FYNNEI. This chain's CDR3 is CASSVRQGASGYTF. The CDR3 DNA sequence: TGTGCCAGCAGTGTAAGGCAGGGGGCGAGTGGCTACACCTTC. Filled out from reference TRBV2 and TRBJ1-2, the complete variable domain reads EPEVTQTPSHQVTQMGQEVILRCVPISNHLYFYWYRQILGQKVEFLVSFYNNEISEKSEIFDDQFSVERPDGSNFTLKIRSTKLEDSAMYFCASSVRQGASGYTFGSGTRLTVV.

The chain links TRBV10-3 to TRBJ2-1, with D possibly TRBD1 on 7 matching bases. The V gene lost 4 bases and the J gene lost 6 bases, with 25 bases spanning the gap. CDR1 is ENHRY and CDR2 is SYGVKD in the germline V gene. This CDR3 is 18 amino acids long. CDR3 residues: CAISGGVWGQIWVNEQFF. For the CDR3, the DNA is TGTGCCATCAGTGGGGGGGTTTGGGGACAGATATGGGTCAATGAGCAGTTCTTC.

The CDR3 bases are TGTGCCACCCCAGGGGAAGGAGGTACTGAAGCTTTCTTT. As protein: CATPGEGGTEAFF. The chain links TRBV28 to TRBJ1-1, with D perhaps TRBD1 (6 bases). This CDR3 contains 13 residues. Looked up from germline, CDR1 is MDHEN and CDR2 is SYDVKM. Trimming shortened V by 10 bases and J by 5 bases, and 17 bases separated the two germline ends.

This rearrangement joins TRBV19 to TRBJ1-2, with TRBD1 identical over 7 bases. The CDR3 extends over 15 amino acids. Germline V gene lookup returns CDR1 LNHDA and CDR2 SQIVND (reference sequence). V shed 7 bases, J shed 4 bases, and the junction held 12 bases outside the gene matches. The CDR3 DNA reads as TGTGCCAGTAATCCGCAGGGGGGCGCGGTCTATGGCTACACCTTC. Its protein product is CASNPQGGAVYGYTF.

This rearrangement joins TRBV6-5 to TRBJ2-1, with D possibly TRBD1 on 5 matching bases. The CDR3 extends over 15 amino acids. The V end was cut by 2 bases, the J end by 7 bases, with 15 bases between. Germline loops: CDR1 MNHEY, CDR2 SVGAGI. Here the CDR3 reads CASSYLGLLTNEQFF. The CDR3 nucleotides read TGTGCCAGCAGTTACCTGGGGCTGCTTACGAATGAGCAGTTCTTC.

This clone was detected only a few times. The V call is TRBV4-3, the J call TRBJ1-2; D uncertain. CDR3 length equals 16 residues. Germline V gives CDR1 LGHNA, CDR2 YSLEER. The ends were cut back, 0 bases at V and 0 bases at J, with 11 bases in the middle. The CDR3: CASSQDGPRANYGYTF. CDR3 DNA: TGCGCCAGCAGCCAAGATGGTCCGCGAGCTAACTATGGCTACACCTTC.

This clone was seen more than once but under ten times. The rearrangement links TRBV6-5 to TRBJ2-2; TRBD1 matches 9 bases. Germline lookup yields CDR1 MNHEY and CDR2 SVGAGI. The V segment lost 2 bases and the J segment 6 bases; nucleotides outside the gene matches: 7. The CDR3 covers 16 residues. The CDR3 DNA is TGTGCCAGCAGTTACCTTGGACAGGGGATCGCCGGGGAGCTGTTTTTT. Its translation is CASSYLGQGIAGELFF.

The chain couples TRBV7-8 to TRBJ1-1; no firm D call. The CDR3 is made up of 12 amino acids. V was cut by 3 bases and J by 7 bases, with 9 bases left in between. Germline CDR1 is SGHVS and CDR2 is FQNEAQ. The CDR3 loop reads CASSLIGGEAFF. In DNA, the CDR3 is TGTGCCAGCAGCTTGATCGGTGGTGAAGCTTTCTTT.

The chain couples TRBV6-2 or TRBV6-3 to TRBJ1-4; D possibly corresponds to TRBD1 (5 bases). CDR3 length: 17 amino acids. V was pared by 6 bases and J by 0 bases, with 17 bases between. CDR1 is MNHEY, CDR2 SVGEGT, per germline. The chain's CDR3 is CASSLTARNPTNEKLFF. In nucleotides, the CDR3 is TGTGCCAGCAGCCTGACAGCCCGAAATCCAACTAATGAAAAACTGTTTTTT.

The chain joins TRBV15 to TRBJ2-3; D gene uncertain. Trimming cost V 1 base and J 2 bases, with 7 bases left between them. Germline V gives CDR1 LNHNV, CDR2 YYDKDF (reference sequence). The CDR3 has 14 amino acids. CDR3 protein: CATSRARNTDTQYF. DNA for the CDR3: TGTGCCACCAGCAGAGCCCGTAACACAGATACGCAGTATTTT.

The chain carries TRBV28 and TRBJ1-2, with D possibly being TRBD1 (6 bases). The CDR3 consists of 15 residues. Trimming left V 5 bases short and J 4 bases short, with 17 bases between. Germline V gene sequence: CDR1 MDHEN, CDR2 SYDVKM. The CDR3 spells CASSPNRVVRYGYTF. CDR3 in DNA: TGTGCCAGCAGTCCAAACAGGGTCGTTCGCTATGGCTACACCTTC.

This chain's CDR3 is CASSQEKRKASGSPLHF. CDR3 nucleotide sequence: TGTGCCAGCAGCCAAGAAAAGAGGAAGGCCTCGGGTTCACCCCTCCACTTT. The chain recombines TRBV3-1 (or the pseudogene TRBV3-2) with TRBJ1-6; the D is unclear. V lost 0 bases and J 9 bases, leaving 18 bases between the germline ends. The V gene's germline CDR1 is LGHDT and CDR2 YNNKEL (reference sequence). This CDR3 has 17 amino acids.

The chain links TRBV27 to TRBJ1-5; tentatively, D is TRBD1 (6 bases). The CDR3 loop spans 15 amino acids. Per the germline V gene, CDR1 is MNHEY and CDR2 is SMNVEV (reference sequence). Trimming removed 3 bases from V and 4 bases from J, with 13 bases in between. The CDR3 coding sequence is TGTGCCAGCAGTTTCTCAGGGGTGAGGAATCAGCCCCAGCATTTT. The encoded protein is CASSFSGVRNQPQHF.